Each of the 32 T cell receptor beta chains below was sequenced from the same sample in a study of cytomegalovirus exposure and HLA in healthy donors. The primer mix had 60 Vbeta and 13 Jbeta primers. Some clones are missing from TCRdb's copy, which holds only in-frame ones; the method was immunoSEQ multiplex PCR. The sample records roughly 120,000 clones, under 85% being singletons. Sequencing input: PBMCs. The receptors originated from a man younger than 30 in good health and CMV-seropositive.

The CDR3 region is CASSPYAGGQPQHF. The CDR3 DNA sequence: TGTGCCAGCAGTCCTTATGCCGGAGGGCAGCCCCAGCATTTT. This rearrangement joins TRBV28 to TRBJ1-5, with D unclear. V was pared by 5 bases and J by 7 bases, with 15 bases between. CDR3 length: 14 residues. CDR1 is MDHEN, CDR2 SYDVKM, per germline.

The chain employs TRBV19 and TRBJ2-1; possibly TRBD2 for D (5 bases). V was trimmed by 4 bases and J by 4 bases, leaving 11 bases between them. This CDR3 contains 14 residues. Germline V lookup: CDR1 LNHDA, CDR2 SQIVND (reference sequence). CDR3 DNA: TGTGCCAGTAGTACTAAGGACTGGTACAATGAGCAGTTCTTC. It is translated as CASSTKDWYNEQFF.

In its sample, this clone was seen a few times. V gene TRBV7-2 combines with J gene TRBJ2-7; a weak D match, TRBD1 (6 bases). The CDR3 runs 15 residues. The germline V and J ends were trimmed by 1 base and 3 bases, with 13 bases remaining between them. CDR1 and CDR2 from the germline V gene are SGHTA and FQGNSA. The CDR3 protein is CASSLVFQGHYEQYF. CDR3 coding DNA: TGTGCCAGCAGCTTAGTTTTTCAGGGGCACTACGAGCAGTACTTC. The full variable domain, its missing parts supplied by reference TRBV7-2 and TRBJ2-7, is GAGVSQSPSNKVTEKGKDVELRCDPISGHTALYWYRQSLGQGLEFLIYFQGNSAPDKSGLPSDRFSAERTGGSVSTLTIQRTQQEDSAVYLCASSLVFQGHYEQYFGPGTRLTVT.

The gene calls are TRBV19 and TRBJ2-1; 14 bases line up with TRBD2. V gave up 6 bases and J gave up 9 bases; unmatched junction bases: 4. Germline CDR1 LNHDA, CDR2 SQIVND (reference sequence). This CDR3 comprises 14 residues. The CDR3 loop reads CASSPGLAGVEQFF. DNA of the CDR3: TGTGCCAGTAGCCCGGGACTAGCGGGAGTTGAGCAGTTCTTC.

The chain combines TRBV14 with TRBJ2-2, with 8 bases aligning to TRBD2. V trimming: 4 bases; J trimming: 0 bases; junction bases outside the gene matches: 4. This CDR3 is 16 amino acids long. Germline CDR1 is SGHDN and CDR2 is FVKESK. The CDR3 here is CASSPTGGANTGELFF. The CDR3 region has the DNA TGTGCCAGCAGCCCGACCGGGGGGGCGAACACCGGGGAGCTGTTTTTT.

The rearrangement uses TRBV4-1 and TRBJ2-7; perhaps TRBD2 as D (7 bases). CDR1 is MGHRA and CDR2 is YSYEKL in the germline V gene. The CDR3 covers 16 residues. The V end lost 1 base, the J end lost 7 bases, and 20 bases lay between the germline ends. This CDR3 is CASSQVERGGRTEQYF. CDR3 nucleotide sequence: TGCGCCAGCAGCCAAGTAGAAAGGGGGGGCCGGACAGAGCAGTACTTC.

The table lists this clone with a few counts. The chain carries TRBV6-5 and TRBJ1-1, with a weak D call TRBD1 (5 bases). The germline V gene encodes CDR1 MNHEY and CDR2 SVGAGI. V lost 5 bases, J lost 3 bases, and 10 bases lay in between. This CDR3 has 13 residues. CDR3 protein: CASSLNRYTEAFF. Written as DNA, the CDR3 is TGTGCCAGCAGTCTCAACAGGTACACTGAAGCTTTCTTT.

In its sample, this clone was seen a few times. The rearrangement links TRBV7-8 to TRBJ2-7, with 8 nucleotides matching TRBD1. Germline V gene lookup returns CDR1 SGHVS and CDR2 FQNEAQ. There are 13 residues in the CDR3. V was clipped by 5 bases and J by 2 bases; unmatched bases: 2. CDR3 sequence: CASSLDRAYEQYF. For the CDR3, the DNA is TGTGCCAGCAGCCTGGACAGGGCCTACGAGCAGTACTTC. The full variable domain, rest sourced from reference TRBV7-8 and TRBJ2-7, is GAGVSQSPRYKVAKRGQDVALRCDPISGHVSLFWYQQALGQGPEFLTYFQNEAQLDKSGLPSDRFFAERPEGSVSTLKIQRTQQEDSAVYLCASSLDRAYEQYFGPGTRLTVT.

This chain uses TRBV5-5 with TRBJ1-3, with no clear D. The V gene's germline CDR1 is SGHKS and CDR2 YYEKEE (reference sequence). Trimming cost V 4 bases and J 0 bases, with 11 bases left between them. This CDR3 has 15 residues. CDR3 loop: CASSPRESSGNTIYF. Written as DNA, the CDR3 is TGTGCCAGCAGCCCGCGGGAGAGCTCTGGAAACACCATATATTTT.

V is TRBV10-3 and J is TRBJ2-1, with a possible D match to TRBD2 (6 bases). CDR1 ENHRY and CDR2 SYGVKD come from the germline V gene. CDR3 length: 15 amino acids. The V end was cut by 8 bases, the J end by 5 bases, with 19 bases between. The CDR3 is CAIGRLASEHNEQFF. The CDR3 nucleotides read TGTGCCATCGGACGTCTGGCTAGCGAGCACAATGAGCAGTTCTTC.

V gene TRBV27 combines with J gene TRBJ1-2; the match to TRBD1 covers 10 bases. Per the germline V gene, CDR1 is MNHEY and CDR2 is SMNVEV (reference sequence). The J segment lost 4 bases and the V segment lost 8 bases, leaving 10 bases of the junction unmatched. The CDR3 runs 15 residues. This chain's CDR3 is CASPTTGGRVYGYTF. In DNA form, the CDR3 reads TGTGCCAGCCCTACGACAGGGGGCAGGGTCTATGGCTACACCTTC.

This sequence joins TRBV6-6 and TRBJ1-3; D is unresolved. The V and J ends lost 0 bases and 0 bases respectively, with 9 bases between them. Germline lookup yields CDR1 MNHNY and CDR2 SVGAGI (reference sequence). This CDR3 comprises 16 residues. CDR3 loop: CASSYSTQSSGNTIYF. DNA of the CDR3: TGTGCCAGCAGTTACTCGACACAGAGCTCTGGAAACACCATATATTTT.

The chain joins TRBV18 to TRBJ2-3, with TRBD2 matching over 15 bases. From germline, CDR1 is KGHSH and CDR2 LQKENI. Germline trimming cut 3 bases from V and 4 bases from J; bases unmatched to any gene: 8. The CDR3 runs 18 residues. CDR3 protein: CASSPRTSGGAIPDTQYF. The CDR3 DNA sequence: TGTGCCAGCTCACCTCGGACTAGCGGGGGGGCAATCCCAGATACGCAGTATTTT.

The rearrangement joins TRBV7-2 to TRBJ1-1; D gene unclear. The germline V gene has CDR1 SGHTA and CDR2 FQGNSA. V was trimmed by 1 base and J by 1 base, leaving 10 bases between them. The CDR3 is 15 amino acids. CDR3 region: CASSLDTFANTEAFF. The CDR3 coding sequence is TGTGCCAGCAGCTTAGACACATTTGCGAACACTGAAGCTTTCTTT. The full variable domain, in which reference TRBV7-2 and TRBJ1-1 provide the parts outside the CDR3, is GAGVSQSPSNKVTEKGKDVELRCDPISGHTALYWYRQSLGQGLEFLIYFQGNSAPDKSGLPSDRFSAERTGGSVSTLTIQRTQQEDSAVYLCASSLDTFANTEAFFGQGTRLTVV.

A note on this clone: Other nucleotide sequences in the sample specify the same CDR3. The V call is TRBV28, the J call TRBJ1-2, with 10 bases aligning to TRBD1. V lost 4 bases to trimming and J lost 5 bases; unmatched junction nucleotides: 1. CDR3 size: 13 residues. Germline V lookup: CDR1 MDHEN, CDR2 SYDVKM. CDR3: CASSSGQGYGYTF. The CDR3 coding sequence is TGTGCCAGCAGTTCGGGACAGGGGTATGGCTACACCTTC.

This clone has just a few counts. The rearrangement joins TRBV25-1 to TRBJ2-7; 7 bases are a match to TRBD1. Germline CDR1 and CDR2: MGHDK and SYGVNS. The CDR3 contains 14 residues. Trimming took 4 bases from V and 1 from J; bases not matched to a gene: 4. The CDR3 sequence: CASSGQGISYEQYF. The CDR3 DNA sequence: TGTGCCAGCAGTGGACAGGGCATTTCCTACGAGCAGTACTTC.

About this clone itself: Other DNA sequences within the sample encode an identical CDR3. The CDR3 here is CASSPGQGNQPQHF. In DNA, the CDR3 is TGTGCCAGCTCACCGGGACAGGGTAATCAGCCCCAGCATTTT. The chain couples TRBV18 to TRBJ1-5, with 9 bases fitting TRBD1. Germline V gives CDR1 KGHSH, CDR2 LQKENI. The CDR3 extends over 14 amino acids. The trim removed 3 bases at V and 4 bases at J, leaving 1 base unmatched.

The J gene is TRBJ2-5, the V gene TRBV2, with 11 positions matching TRBD2. Unmatched junction bases numbered 3, after V lost 5 bases and J lost 4 bases. CDR3 size: 14 residues. From germline, CDR1 is SNHLY and CDR2 FYNNEI. This CDR3 is CASSPSGGSETQYF. CDR3 DNA sequence: TGTGCCAGCAGTCCTAGCGGGGGGTCAGAGACCCAGTACTTC.

This clone turned up a few times. The chain combines TRBV4-1 with TRBJ2-2; 7 bases map to TRBD1. CDR1 and CDR2 from the germline V gene are MGHRA and YSYEKL. The CDR3 length is 16 residues. With 1 base clipped from V and 6 bases from J, the junction kept 8 bases outside the gene matches. The CDR3 DNA follows: TGCGCCAGCAGCCAAGTAAGGGACAGAACCGCCGGGGAGCTGTTTTTT. Translated, it gives CASSQVRDRTAGELFF.

This clone was recorded a few times. The chain links TRBV5-1 to TRBJ1-1, with 12 positions matching TRBD1. V lost 7 bases to trimming and J lost 4 bases; unmatched junction nucleotides: 14. CDR3 length equals 17 residues. The germline V gene encodes CDR1 SGHRS and CDR2 YFSETQ. The CDR3: CASASASGTGGSTEAFF. The DNA of the CDR3 is TGCGCCAGCGCGTCAGCGTCCGGGACAGGGGGCTCCACTGAAGCTTTCTTT.

The DNA of the CDR3 is TGTGCCAGCGATCCGGGAGCCTCTCACGAGCAGTACTTC. This codes for CASDPGASHEQYF. The chain combines TRBV6-1 with TRBJ2-7, with D perhaps TRBD2 (6 bases). CDR1 is MNHNS, CDR2 SASEGT, per germline. This CDR3 spans 13 amino acids. The V end lost 8 bases, the J end lost 5 bases, and 16 bases lay between the germline ends.

This clone has more than one count but fewer than ten. The V gene is TRBV6-5, the J gene TRBJ1-2; 7 bases agree with TRBD1. With V trimmed by 5 bases and J by 8 bases, 11 bases remained unmatched. CDR1 MNHEY and CDR2 SVGAGI come from the germline V gene. The CDR3 length is 14 residues. The CDR3 DNA follows: TGTGCCAGCAGTCGGCAGGGGGTTTTAGACGGCTACACCTTC. Its translation is CASSRQGVLDGYTF.

V and J are TRBV5-8 and TRBJ2-3, with 14 bases identical to TRBD2. V dropped 3 bases and J dropped 0; count of bases not matched to a gene: 6. This CDR3 spans 18 amino acids. Germline V lookup: CDR1 SGHTS, CDR2 YDEGEE. CDR3 loop: CASSSGLAGESSTDTQYF. CDR3 nucleotides: TGTGCCAGCAGCTCGGGACTAGCGGGGGAGTCTAGCACAGATACGCAGTATTTT.

This clone was observed a handful of times. The chain is built from TRBV18 and TRBJ1-1, with 9 bases identical to TRBD1. V gave up 0 bases and J gave up 0 bases; unmatched junction bases: 8. Per the germline V gene, CDR1 is KGHSH and CDR2 is LQKENI. This CDR3 region has 18 residues. The CDR3 nucleotides are TGTGCCAGCTCACCACCGAACAGGGGGCTACCTATGAACACTGAAGCTTTCTTT. Amino acid sequence: CASSPPNRGLPMNTEAFF.

The V gene is TRBV2, the J gene TRBJ2-7; D not resolved. The CDR3 totals 13 residues. Trimming shortened V by 4 bases and J by 3 bases, and 10 bases separated the two germline ends. The germline CDR1 and CDR2 sequences are SNHLY and FYNNEI. CDR3 region: CASSVHTDYEQYF. CDR3 nucleotides: TGTGCCAGCAGTGTGCATACAGACTACGAGCAGTACTTC.

The CDR3: CASSIEGTGIGQPQHF. In DNA form, the CDR3 reads TGTGCCAGTAGTATAGAAGGGACAGGGATAGGTCAGCCCCAGCATTTT. The genes are TRBV19 and TRBJ1-5; 9 bases map to TRBD1. This CDR3 spans 16 amino acids. Per germline, CDR1 LNHDA and CDR2 SQIVND (reference sequence). V dropped 0 bases and J dropped 6; count of bases not matched to a gene: 6.

The chain is built from TRBV28 and TRBJ1-5; D may be TRBD1 (5 bases). CDR1 MDHEN and CDR2 SYDVKM come from the germline V gene. The CDR3 is made up of 16 amino acids. V lost 5 bases and J 3 bases, leaving 17 bases between the germline ends. Here the CDR3 reads CASSKIQGGPNQPQHF. CDR3 coding DNA: TGTGCCAGCAGTAAAATTCAGGGAGGTCCCAATCAGCCCCAGCATTTT.

This chain connects TRBV10-3 to TRBJ2-2; 11 bases map to TRBD2. From germline, CDR1 is ENHRY and CDR2 SYGVKD. The length of the CDR3 is 15 residues. V lost 10 bases to trimming and J lost 7 bases; unmatched junction nucleotides: 11. In DNA, the CDR3 is TGTGCCACGCAGACTAGCGGGGATCGCGGCGGGGAGCTGTTTTTT. Protein: CATQTSGDRGGELFF.

A word on this clone: Mismatch with germline at one junction end may stem from a read error. This chain links TRBV5-6 with TRBJ2-6; a weak D match, TRBD1 (5 bases). The CDR3 has 16 amino acids. Germline CDR1 and CDR2: SGHDT and YYEEEE. CDR3 DNA sequence: TGTGCCAGCAGCTCTTTAGATAGCTCTGGGGCCAACGGCCTGACTTTC. It specifies CASSSLDSSGANGLTF. Full variable domain (rest looked up from reference TRBV5-6 and TRBJ2-6): DAGVTQSPTHLIKTRGQQVTLRCSPKSGHDTVSWYQQALGQGPQFIFQYYEEEERQRGNFPDRFSGHQFPNYSSELNVNALLLGDSALYLCASSSLDSSGANGLTFGAGSRLTVL.

This clone was recorded a few times. The chain carries TRBV13 and TRBJ2-1, with unresolved D. CDR1 is PRHDT and CDR2 is FYEKMQ in the germline V gene (reference sequence). CDR3 length: 13 amino acids. V lost 2 bases to trimming and J lost 4 bases, with 6 bases between them. In DNA form, the CDR3 reads TGTGCCAGCAGCTTACTAGAGTACAATGAGCAGTTCTTC. This sequence encodes CASSLLEYNEQFF.

Concerning this clone: At one end, the junction sequence differs from germline, possibly due to a read error. The J gene is TRBJ1-3, the V gene TRBV6-1; D is undetermined. This CDR3 spans 13 amino acids. The germline V gene encodes CDR1 MNHNS and CDR2 SASEGT. The CDR3, as DNA: TGTGCCAGCAGTGAATCAGGTGGAAACGCCATATATTTT. Its protein product is CASSESGGNAIYF.

The chain links TRBV6-5 to TRBJ2-4; D is perhaps TRBD1 (7 bases). V shed 7 bases and J shed 0 bases, with 10 bases lying between them. The CDR3 contains 14 residues. Germline V gene sequence: CDR1 MNHEY, CDR2 SVGAGI. CDR3 sequence (DNA): TGTGCCAGCAAGGAGGGGGCAGCCAAAAACATTCAGTACTTC. Protein sequence: CASKEGAAKNIQYF.